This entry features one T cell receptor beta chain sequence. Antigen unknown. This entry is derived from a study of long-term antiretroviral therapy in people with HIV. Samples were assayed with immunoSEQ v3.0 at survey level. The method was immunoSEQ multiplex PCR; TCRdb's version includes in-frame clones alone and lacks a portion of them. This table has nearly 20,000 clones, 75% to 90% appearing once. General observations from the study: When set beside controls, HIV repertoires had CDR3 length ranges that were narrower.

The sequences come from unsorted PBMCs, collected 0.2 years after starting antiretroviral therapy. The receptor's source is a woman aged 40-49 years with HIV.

CDR3 protein: CASRTLDSYGYTF. In DNA, the CDR3 is TGTGCCAGCAGGACCCTGGACAGCTATGGCTACACCTTC. This chain uses TRBV6-1 with TRBJ1-2, with a tentative D call TRBD1 (6 bases). The germline CDR1 and CDR2 sequences are MNHNS and SASEGT. Between the trimmed V and J ends, which lost 6 bases and 4 bases, there was a span of 12 bases. CDR3 length: 13 residues.